These 25 T cell receptor beta chains were all obtained from the same sample, sequenced in a study of cytomegalovirus exposure and HLA in healthy donors. Primers included in the PCR were 60 Vbeta and 13 Jbeta primers. Using immunoSEQ multiplex PCR, the repertoire was profiled, and TCRdb retains in-frame clones only, with some absent. Among roughly 190,000 clones listed, 87% were seen once. Sequenced material: PBMCs. The receptors shown here come from a boy younger than 10 in good health and CMV-seronegative.

Concerning this clone itself: Germline is not matched at one junction end, which may reflect a read error. As DNA, the CDR3 is TGTTCCAGCAGCCCCGACAGTTGGGAGCAGTACTTC. Translation gives CSSSPDSWEQYF. This sequence joins TRBV7-9 and TRBJ2-7; D perhaps matches TRBD1 (5 bases). The CDR3 contains 12 residues. Germline V CDR1 and CDR2: SEHNR, FQNEAQ (reference sequence).

The chain has TRBV9 and TRBJ2-3, with a possible D match to TRBD2 (5 bases). Germline values: CDR1 SGDLS, CDR2 YYNGEE. The CDR3 is 14 residues long. Trimming stripped 3 bases from V and 0 bases from J, with 8 bases between. CDR3 DNA sequence: TGTGCCAGCAGCGCCCTAGCTAGCACAGATACGCAGTATTTT. It is translated as CASSALASTDTQYF.

This rearrangement joins TRBV6-1 to TRBJ1-2; D call uncertain. The CDR3 covers 13 residues. Trimming pared 5 bases from V and 2 bases from J, leaving 9 bases between. Germline V gives CDR1 MNHNS, CDR2 SASEGT. The CDR3 region is CASSPSANYGYTF. As DNA, the CDR3 is TGTGCCAGCAGTCCCTCTGCGAACTATGGCTACACCTTC.

The chain is built from TRBV7-9 and TRBJ2-2, with TRBD1 identical over 10 bases. Germline CDR1 is SEHNR and CDR2 is FQNEAQ (reference sequence). The CDR3 is made up of 16 amino acids. The V gene end was trimmed by 5 bases and the J gene end by 3 bases; junction bases not matched to a gene: 6. CDR3 in DNA: TGTGCCAGCAGCCATCCCGGGACAGGGGACACCGGGGAGCTGTTTTTT. Encoded protein: CASSHPGTGDTGELFF.

The V call is TRBV19, the J call TRBJ2-3; the D gene is possibly TRBD2 (6 bases). Germline loops: CDR1 LNHDA, CDR2 SQIVND (reference sequence). With 3 bases removed from V and 2 bases from J, the gap between germline ends came to 12 bases. This CDR3 contains 15 residues. The CDR3 reads CASSMSRDSTDTQYF. The CDR3 DNA follows: TGTGCCAGTAGTATGAGCAGGGACTCCACAGATACGCAGTATTTT. The whole variable domain, remainder taken from reference TRBV19 and TRBJ2-3, is DGGITQSPKYLFRKEGQNVTLSCEQNLNHDAMYWYRQDPGQGLRLIYYSQIVNDFQKGDIAEGYSVSREKKESFPLTVTSAQKNPTAFYLCASSMSRDSTDTQYFGPGTRLTVL.

V and J are TRBV7-9 and TRBJ2-7; D is perhaps TRBD2 (6 bases). V lost 3 bases and J lost 6, with 9 bases in between. CDR1 and CDR2 (germline): SEHNR, FQNEAQ (reference sequence). The CDR3 is 12 amino acids. CDR3 sequence: CASSLGGLEQYF. Here the CDR3 DNA reads TGTGCCAGCAGCTTGGGGGGACTCGAGCAGTACTTC. Full variable domain (rest looked up from reference TRBV7-9 and TRBJ2-7): DTGVSQNPRHKITKRGQNVTFRCDPISEHNRLYWYRQTLGQGPEFLTYFQNEAQLEKSRLLSDRFSAERPKGSFSTLEIQRTEQGDSAMYLCASSLGGLEQYFGPGTRLTVT.

This chain links TRBV5-6 with TRBJ1-2; a possible D gene is TRBD1 (5 bases). CDR1 and CDR2 from the germline V gene are SGHDT and YYEEEE. Deletions cut 0 bases from V and 14 bases from J, with 14 bases between. The CDR3 covers 12 residues. The CDR3 region has the DNA TGTGCCAGCAGCTTGGCTCGGCAGGGTGGGACCTTC. Its protein is CASSLARQGGTF.

The chain is built from TRBV6-5 and TRBJ2-2, with D perhaps TRBD2 (7 bases). CDR1 is MNHEY and CDR2 is SVGAGI in the germline V gene. The V end was cut by 8 bases, the J end by 7 bases, with 17 bases between. The CDR3 length is 14 residues. The CDR3 sequence is CASRGGGAYGELFF. The CDR3, as DNA: TGTGCCAGCCGAGGTGGGGGGGCGTACGGGGAGCTGTTTTTT.

The chain uses TRBV6-1 and TRBJ1-5; D unclear. Trimming left V 2 bases short and J 0 bases short, with 11 bases between. There are 16 residues in the CDR3. Germline V CDR1 and CDR2: MNHNS, SASEGT. The DNA of the CDR3 is TGTGCCAGCAGTGAAAGGCGGTCCGTTAGCAATCAGCCCCAGCATTTT. Protein: CASSERRSVSNQPQHF.

The V and J genes are TRBV7-9 and TRBJ2-7, with a possible D match to TRBD2 (6 bases). This CDR3 is built from 16 residues. Germline V gene lookup returns CDR1 SEHNR and CDR2 FQNEAQ (reference sequence). Trimming cost V 1 base and J 4 bases, with 17 bases left between them. The CDR3: CASSLDGGGKPYEQYF. The CDR3 bases are TGTGCCAGCAGCTTAGATGGGGGAGGAAAACCGTACGAGCAGTACTTC.

The chain uses TRBV2 and TRBJ2-7; 7 bases align to TRBD1. CDR1 and CDR2 (germline): SNHLY, FYNNEI. CDR3 length: 13 amino acids. Losses at the gene ends were 6 bases for V and 4 bases for J; bases not matched to a gene: 6. CDR3 nucleotides: TGTGCCAGCAGAGCCGGGACAGCTTACGAGCAGTACTTC. Encoded protein: CASRAGTAYEQYF.

J is TRBJ1-5 and V is TRBV19; 7 bases are shared with TRBD1. Germline V gene sequence: CDR1 LNHDA, CDR2 SQIVND (reference sequence). V was pared by 6 bases and J by 0 bases, with 5 bases of the junction left unmatched. The CDR3 totals 15 residues. DNA for the CDR3: TGTGCCAGTAGGGATCACAGGGGTAGCAATCAGCCCCAGCATTTT. Translation gives CASRDHRGSNQPQHF.

The J gene is TRBJ1-1, the V gene TRBV6-5; D gene ambiguous. Trimming cost V 6 bases and J 8 bases, with 13 bases left between them. Germline-derived CDR1 and CDR2 are MNHEY and SVGAGI. The CDR3 runs 12 residues. CDR3: CASSSSGFEAFF. CDR3 DNA: TGTGCCAGCAGCTCATCCGGGTTCGAAGCTTTCTTT.

In the case of this clone: Other DNA sequences from this sample encode an identical CDR3 as well. The chain links TRBV7-9 to TRBJ2-7; no firm D call. Germline V lookup: CDR1 SEHNR, CDR2 FQNEAQ (reference sequence). The CDR3 is made up of 13 amino acids. With 1 base removed from V and 2 bases from J, the gap between germline ends came to 6 bases. The CDR3 loop is CASSLDLTYEQYF. CDR3 nucleotides: TGTGCCAGCAGCTTAGATCTAACCTACGAGCAGTACTTC.

The V call is TRBV6-1, the J call TRBJ1-1; tentative D call: TRBD1 (6 bases). The CDR3 spans 15 residues. Germline V CDR1 and CDR2: MNHNS, SASEGT. V lost 2 bases, J lost 5 bases, and 15 bases lay in between. CDR3: CASSELGAKLTEAFF. Written as DNA, the CDR3 is TGTGCCAGCAGTGAACTGGGGGCGAAGTTAACTGAAGCTTTCTTT.

The CDR3 here is CASSLAHPGLNSPLHF. Written as DNA, the CDR3 is TGTGCCAGCAGCTTGGCCCATCCAGGGCTGAATTCACCCCTCCACTTT. This rearrangement joins TRBV5-4 to TRBJ1-6; tentative D call: TRBD1 (5 bases). CDR3 size: 16 residues. Germline lookup yields CDR1 SGHNT and CDR2 YYREEE (reference sequence). V was cut by 0 bases and J by 7 bases, with 14 bases left in between.

The chain links TRBV19 to TRBJ1-1, with D possibly TRBD1 on 5 matching bases. The germline V gene encodes CDR1 LNHDA and CDR2 SQIVND (reference sequence). The V end lost 6 bases, the J end lost 3 bases, and 14 bases lay between the germline ends. The CDR3 consists of 14 residues. CDR3 residues: CASSQRGGDTEAFF. The CDR3 nucleotides read TGTGCCAGTAGCCAAAGGGGTGGAGACACTGAAGCTTTCTTT.

DNA of the CDR3: TGTGCCAGCAGTGACGGTGTTCAGCCCCAGCATTTT. Translating gives CASSDGVQPQHF. The genes are TRBV2 and TRBJ1-5; D gene ambiguous. The CDR3 spans 12 residues. CDR1 is SNHLY, CDR2 FYNNEI, per germline. Trimming took 3 bases from V and 6 from J, leaving 6 bases between them.

The rearrangement links TRBV11-2 to TRBJ2-2; 8 nucleotides line up with TRBD2. The CDR3 is 17 amino acids. The germline V gene encodes CDR1 SGHAT and CDR2 FQNNGV. The V gene end was trimmed by 2 bases and the J gene end by 2 bases; junction bases not matched to a gene: 7. The CDR3 sequence: CASSLLRGGLNTGELFF. DNA of the CDR3: TGTGCCAGCAGCTTACTCCGGGGGGGCCTAAACACCGGGGAGCTGTTTTTT. The full variable domain, its missing parts supplied by reference TRBV11-2 and TRBJ2-2, is EAGVAQSPRYKIIEKRQSVAFWCNPISGHATLYWYQQILGQGPKLLIQFQNNGVVDDSQLPKDRFSAERLKGVDSTLKIQPAKLEDSAVYLCASSLLRGGLNTGELFFGEGSRLTVL.

The chain carries TRBV6-1 and TRBJ2-2; D is uncertain. V lost 6 bases, J lost 1 base, and 9 bases lay in between. CDR1 is MNHNS and CDR2 is SASEGT in the germline V gene. CDR3 size: 14 residues. The CDR3, as DNA: TGTGCCAGCAGACGGCAGGTGAACACCGGGGAGCTGTTTTTT. This codes for CASRRQVNTGELFF.

The J gene is TRBJ1-5, the V gene TRBV27; no definite D call. The V gene's germline CDR1 is MNHEY and CDR2 SMNVEV (reference sequence). V lost 4 bases to trimming and J lost 3 bases, with 10 bases between them. This CDR3 contains 14 residues. CDR3 sequence reads: CASSSSRDNQPQHF. In nucleotides, the CDR3 is TGTGCCAGCAGTTCCAGCCGGGACAATCAGCCCCAGCATTTT.

The CDR3 DNA follows: TGTGCCAGCAGTTTAGGTATCGAGCTGGTTGGCTACACCTTC. The encoded protein is CASSLGIELVGYTF. J is TRBJ1-2 and V is TRBV28; D is undetermined. The germline V gene has CDR1 MDHEN and CDR2 SYDVKM. Trimming removed 2 bases from V and 7 bases from J, with 14 bases in between. This CDR3 is 14 amino acids long.

V and J are TRBV18 and TRBJ2-5; possibly TRBD1 for D (6 bases). The CDR3 has 14 residues. With 3 bases removed from V and 6 bases from J, the gap between germline ends came to 14 bases. The V gene's germline CDR1 is KGHSH and CDR2 LQKENI. CDR3 in DNA: TGTGCCAGCTCACCCCAGGGGCTAGGACAGACCCAGTACTTC. Amino acid sequence: CASSPQGLGQTQYF.

This clone was counted a single time. The chain combines TRBV4-1 with TRBJ1-4; D is possibly TRBD1 (6 bases). The V end was cut by 2 bases, the J end by 7 bases, with 17 bases between. This CDR3 region has 16 residues. The germline CDR1 and CDR2 sequences are MGHRA and YSYEKL. The CDR3 loop reads CASSQRGRGALEKLFF. The CDR3 DNA reads TGCGCCAGCAGCCAAAGAGGTCGGGGGGCGCTTGAAAAACTGTTTTTT.

This clone has a handful of counts. The chain combines TRBV7-9 with TRBJ1-1; D remains unclear. Germline CDR1 is SEHNR and CDR2 is FQNEAQ (reference sequence). CDR3 length equals 14 residues. V shed 4 bases and J shed 3 bases, with 12 bases lying between them. The chain's CDR3 is CASSSERVDTEAFF. CDR3 nucleotides: TGTGCCAGCAGCTCAGAGCGTGTGGACACTGAAGCTTTCTTT.